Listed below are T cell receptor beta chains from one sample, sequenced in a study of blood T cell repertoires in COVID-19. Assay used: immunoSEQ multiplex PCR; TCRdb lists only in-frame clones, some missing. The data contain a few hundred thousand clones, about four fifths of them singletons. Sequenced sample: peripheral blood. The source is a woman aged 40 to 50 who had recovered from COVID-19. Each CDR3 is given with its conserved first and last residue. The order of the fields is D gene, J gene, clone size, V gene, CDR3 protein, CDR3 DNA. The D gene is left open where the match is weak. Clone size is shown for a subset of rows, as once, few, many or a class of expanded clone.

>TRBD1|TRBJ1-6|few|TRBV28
CASSFMEGAALHF
TGTGCCAGCAGTTTTATGGAGGGGGCGGCCCTCCACTTT
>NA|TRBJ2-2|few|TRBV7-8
CASSLLQRPNTGELFF
TGTGCCAGCAGCTTACTGCAGCGACCGAACACCGGGGAGCTGTTTTTT
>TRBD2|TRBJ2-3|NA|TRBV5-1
CASSLAYVGAGARADTQYF
TGCGCCAGCAGCTTGGCCTATGTGGGAGCGGGGGCCAGGGCAGATACGCAGTATTTT
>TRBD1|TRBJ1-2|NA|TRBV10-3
CATLPGQGSVYGYTF
TGTGCCACCCTTCCGGGACAGGGCTCGGTCTATGGCTACACCTTC
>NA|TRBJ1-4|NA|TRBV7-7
CASSLTSGSNEKLFF
TGTGCCAGCAGCTTAACTTCCGGTTCTAATGAAAAACTGTTTTTT
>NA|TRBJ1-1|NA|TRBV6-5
CASRPSGQPNTEAFF
TGTGCCAGCAGACCCTCCGGACAGCCCAACACTGAAGCTTTCTTT
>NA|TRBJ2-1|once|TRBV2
CASSEQGMLNNEQFF
TGTGCCAGCAGTGAACAGGGGATGCTTAACAATGAGCAGTTCTTC
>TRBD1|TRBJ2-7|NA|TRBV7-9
CASSLGGQGYEQYF
TGTGCCAGCAGCTTAGGTGGACAGGGCTACGAGCAGTACTTC
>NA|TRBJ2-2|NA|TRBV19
CASSKREVGTGELFF
TGTGCCAGTAGTAAAAGGGAGGTAGGCACCGGGGAGCTGTTTTTT
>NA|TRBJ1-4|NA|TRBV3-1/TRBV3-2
CASSLGGVGEKLFF
TGTGCCAGCAGCCTAGGGGGAGTCGGTGAAAAACTGTTTTTT
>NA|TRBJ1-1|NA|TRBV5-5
CASSSHRDTNTEAFF
TGTGCCAGCAGTTCCCACAGGGATACGAACACTGAAGCTTTCTTT
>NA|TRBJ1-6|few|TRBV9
CASSVGETNSPLHF
TGTGCCAGCAGCGTAGGGGAGACAAATTCACCCCTCCACTTT
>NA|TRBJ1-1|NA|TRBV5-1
CASRGMRTANTEAFF
TGCGCCAGCAGGGGGATGCGGACAGCGAACACTGAAGCTTTCTTT
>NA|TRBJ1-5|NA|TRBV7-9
CASSLGGEPQHF
TGTGCCAGCAGCTTAGGGGGGGAGCCCCAGCATTTT
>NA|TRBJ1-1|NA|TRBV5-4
CASSHTPQGRGMNTEAFF
TGTGCCAGCAGCCACACCCCCCAGGGGCGAGGTATGAACACTGAAGCTTTCTTT
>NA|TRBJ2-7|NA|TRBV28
CASSSARSYEQYF
TGTGCCAGCAGTTCCGCCAGGTCCTACGAGCAGTACTTC
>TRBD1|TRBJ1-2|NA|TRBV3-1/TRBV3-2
CASSPGQGRLYGYTF
TGTGCCAGCAGCCCGGGACAGGGAAGGCTCTATGGCTACACCTTC
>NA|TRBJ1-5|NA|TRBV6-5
CASSPRGRGNQPQHF
TGTGCCAGCAGTCCACGGGGGAGAGGGAATCAGCCCCAGCATTTT
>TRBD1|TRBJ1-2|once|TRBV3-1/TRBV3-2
CASSQVVGTAYGYTF
TGTGCCAGCAGCCAAGTCGTGGGGACAGCATATGGCTACACCTTC
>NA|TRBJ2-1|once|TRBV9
CASSIAGQYNEQFF
TGTGCCAGCAGCATAGCAGGACAGTACAATGAGCAGTTCTTC
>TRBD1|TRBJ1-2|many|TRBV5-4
CASSPGQTRNYGYTF
TGTGCCAGCAGCCCGGGACAGACAAGGAACTATGGCTACACCTTC
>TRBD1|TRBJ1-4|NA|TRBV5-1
CASSFRTGATNEKLFF
TGCGCCAGCAGCTTTCGGACAGGAGCAACTAATGAAAAACTGTTTTTT